This T cell receptor beta chain appears in the sequencing data of a study of human T cells and chemical hapten exposure (dated by TCRdb to the early 2020s). Notes on the research overall: For sensitization, 2% DPC in acetone was applied to a roughly 2 cm by roughly 2 cm area of upper inner arm skin. Throughout the study period of around 24 weeks, patients also received therapeutic DPC doses to the scalp every week. Patch testing was performed on the upper back with Finn chambers containing 0.01% DPC, and the patch tests were scored after 6 days according to International Contact Dermatitis Research Group standards. The mostly female patient cohort included alopecia areata with under or over 50% scalp involvement, alopecia totalis and alopecia universalis. Libraries were pooled for sequencing, and per-sample TCR yields varied mainly because of small differences in library volumes within the pool. This study followed changes in the peripheral blood TCR repertoire in vivo during primary and secondary sensitization of alopecia patients to the hapten diphenylcyclopropenone (DPC). Patient blood was sampled pre-sensitization (week 0) and at 2, 6 and about 24 weeks after DPC sensitization. For TCR sequencing, blood came from twenty-nine alopecia patients at anywhere from one to four time points (pre-sensitization, 2, 6 and 24 weeks).

The time point tag for this specimen amounts to: patch test 2, 6 weeks after DPC sensitization. The label giving this sample's treatment or condition can be read as: therapeutic diphenylcyclopropenone sensitization with weekly scalp DPC. At every patch-test visit, the blood draw took place before the patch test was put on. Patients were eligible if aged 18 to 70, diagnosed with alopecia and judged suitable for DPC therapy, and pregnant patients were excluded. Total RNA was isolated from unfractionated whole blood collected in Tempus Blood RNA tubes. Worth noting for this clonotype: Its antigen is still unknown. No qualities accompany the bases; no much larger clone lies one base away.

The full study reports these points: Compared with pre-sensitization or healthy control sets, expanded TCRs formed significantly more large CDR3 similarity clusters, which is consistent with antigen-driven responses. No change with DPC sensitization was found in the number of TCRs above 1 in 1000 frequency, and no evidence of global repertoire structure alterations was found. Repeated subsampling changed both the strength of the expansion versus patch-test correlation and the threshold at which the correlation became significant. Patch test score was positively correlated with the number of PT1 expanded TCRs, with significance at thresholds 8, 16 and 32 but not at 4. Alopecia, a presumed autoimmune disease, was present in all patients, so the immune response of the patients might differ from that of healthy individuals.

The junction carries 17 bases between V and J, which are trimmed by 6 bases and 6 bases respectively. Taken from cysteine to phenylalanine, the CDR3 has 14 residues. The retained sequence is limited to the CDR3, 42 bases, with the frame set at the first base. CDR1 and CDR2 (MNHEY, SMNVEV) derive from the germline V gene (reference sequence). Libraries were constructed by RACE. The sequencer listed for this sample is NextSeq 500. Library preparation attached unique molecular identifiers to individual cDNA molecules for quantitative, reproducible TCR counting. Both TCR alpha and TCR beta chains were sequenced from each blood RNA sample. Regarding the original processing steps: The median number of TCRs per sample was some 100,000, ranging from about 23,224 to 700,000. The Decombinator software suite was used to annotate the V, J and CDR3 of the TCR reads. To make PS versus PT1 abundance plots, every sample was subsampled to the same number of TCRs (28,000). Expanded TCRs were defined as absent before sensitization and observed at least eight times at the 2-week time point. TCRdb ran its own pipeline on the public reads, namely fastp trimming at Q25 and MiXCR clone calling, and kept in-frame beta chains. Identical CDR3 protein sequences are pooled into one entry, listed with their most common genes and DNA. TCRdb, rather than the study authors, made the V and J calls. Present in this sample are a few hundred thousand distinct CDR3 sequences, roughly 6% of which were seen just once. The ten largest clones represent about 5.4% of the sample.

Specimen: whole blood, collected in connection with sensitization to the hapten diphenylcyclopropenone (DPC). Here the chain combines TRBV27 and TRBJ2-5; the D gene is perhaps TRBD1, on 5 matching bases. The TCR comes from a young woman with alopecia areata. Some clones in this sample may be carry-over from other donors' samples. The nucleotides read TGTGCCAGCAGCTTAGCAGGGAAAGAAAAGACCCAGTACTTC. Protein translation: CASSLAGKEKTQYF.